This T cell receptor beta chain was sequenced in a study of blood T cell repertoires in COVID-19. Participants were aged roughly 18 to 90 years, lived in over 20 US areas, and enrolled virtually. Cohort assignment relied on participant-reported clinical history. Before being deemed recovered, Cohort 3 donors had two negative PCRs, clearance, or symptom resolution. Points on this clone: Other DNA sequences of this sample code for an identical CDR3.

The V and J ends lost 6 bases and 6 bases respectively, with 9 bases between them. The CDR3 length is 11 residues. Germline assignment: CDR1 MNHEY and CDR2 SMNVEV (reference sequence). As handled by the study authors: Reference gene primer amplification yielded estimated nucleated cell counts. Generated by immunoSEQ multiplex PCR, the TCRdb table keeps only in-frame clones and is missing some. That table gives V, J and clone size, and the DNA gave D and trimming. The repertoire consists of nearly 400,000 clones, with 89% occurring once and the leading ten covering 1.5% to 2%. Sequencing was performed on PBMCs or T cells enriched from blood (not recorded which). This sequence was found in a woman aged 25-40 years who had recovered from COVID-19. The chain has TRBV27 and TRBJ2-7, with TRBD1 as a possible D gene (6 bases). The DNA of the CDR3 is TGTGCCAGCAGCAGGGGTCGCGAGCAGTACTTC. Translating it yields CASSRGREQYF.